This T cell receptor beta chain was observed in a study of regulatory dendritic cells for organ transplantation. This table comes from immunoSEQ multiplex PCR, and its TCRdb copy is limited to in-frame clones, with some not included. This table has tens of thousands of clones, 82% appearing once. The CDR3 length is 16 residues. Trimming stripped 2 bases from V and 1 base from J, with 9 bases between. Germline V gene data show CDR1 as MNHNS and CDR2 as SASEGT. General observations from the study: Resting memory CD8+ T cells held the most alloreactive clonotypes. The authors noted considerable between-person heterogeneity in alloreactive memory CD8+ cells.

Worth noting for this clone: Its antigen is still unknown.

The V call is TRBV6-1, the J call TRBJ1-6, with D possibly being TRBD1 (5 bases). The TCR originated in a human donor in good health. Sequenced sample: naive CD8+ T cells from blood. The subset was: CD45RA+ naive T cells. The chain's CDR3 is CASSELGGSYNSPLHF. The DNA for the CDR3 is TGTGCCAGCAGTGAACTCGGGGGGTCCTATAATTCACCCCTCCACTTT.